A single TCR beta chain is shown here with its context. As yet, its antigen is unknown. The sample belongs to a study of siplizumab effects on memory and regulatory T cells. The study's findings and limits: Researchers could map only a minor fraction of alloreactive clones to unstimulated subsets. Most proliferating CD4+ or CD8+ clones, roughly 75-96%, had no naive or memory assignment. The alloresponse seemed to draw substantially on naive T cells, which appeared more diverse than memory cells.

This CDR3 comprises 14 residues. Between the trimmed V and J ends, which lost 3 bases and 7 bases, there was a span of 14 bases. The germline V gene has CDR1 SGHKS and CDR2 YYEKEE (reference sequence). The assay covered 95,000 to 100,000 TCR templates per sample. Method: immunoSEQ multiplex PCR; TCRdb's copy keeps in-frame clones and lacks some. Here the sample spans roughly 100,000 clones, about 90% being singletons. The clonotype comes from a human donor in good health. This chain connects TRBV5-5 to TRBJ1-5, with D maybe TRBD1 (5 bases). The material sequenced was non-Treg CD4+ T cells sorted from blood. The chain's CDR3 is CASSSGPGIQPQHF. The CDR3 bases are TGTGCCAGCAGCTCAGGCCCAGGGATCCAGCCCCAGCATTTT.